Presented here are 8 T cell receptor beta chains from one specimen sequenced in a study of long-term antiretroviral therapy in people with HIV. Investigators performed immunoSEQ version v3.0 at survey level. Assay: immunoSEQ multiplex PCR; the TCRdb copy retains only in-frame clones and omits some. The sample records under 50,000 clones, more than 80% being singletons. Source: unsorted PBMCs, taken 3.1 years after starting antiretroviral therapy. Source of these receptors: a woman aged 50 to 60 with HIV.

This chain uses TRBV7-6 with TRBJ2-7, with 13 positions matching TRBD2. Germline trimming cut 5 bases from V and 6 bases from J; bases unmatched to any gene: 10. This CDR3 spans 16 amino acids. Germline assignment: CDR1 SGHVS and CDR2 FNYEAQ. CDR3 sequence: CASSGKGTSGEIEQYF. The DNA of the CDR3 is TGTGCCAGCAGCGGCAAAGGGACTAGCGGGGAGATCGAGCAGTACTTC.

This rearrangement joins TRBV30 to TRBJ1-5; D is unclear. CDR1 and CDR2 (germline): GTSNPN, SVGIG (reference sequence). CDR3 length: 14 amino acids. The V end lost 5 bases, the J end lost 3 bases, and 14 bases lay between the germline ends. The CDR3 spells CAWGIDIDNQPQHF. DNA of the CDR3: TGTGCCTGGGGGATTGACATCGACAATCAGCCCCAGCATTTT.

This clone was picked up a small number of times. The gene calls are TRBV19 and TRBJ1-1; 10 bases align to TRBD1. Germline V gene sequence: CDR1 LNHDA, CDR2 SQIVND (reference sequence). This CDR3 has 13 residues. V was pared by 6 bases and J by 3 bases, with 1 base of the junction left unmatched. CDR3: CASSGTGDTEAFF. The CDR3 nucleotides are TGTGCCAGTAGCGGGACAGGGGACACTGAAGCTTTCTTT.

The V and J genes are TRBV4-1 and TRBJ1-6; no definite D call. Trimming left V 0 bases short and J 3 bases short, with 9 bases between. Germline V gene data show CDR1 as MGHRA and CDR2 as YSYEKL. The CDR3 is 16 amino acids. This chain's CDR3 is CASSQDWQDYNSPLHF. Written as DNA, the CDR3 is TGCGCCAGCAGCCAAGATTGGCAGGACTATAATTCACCCCTCCACTTT.

The chain uses TRBV19 and TRBJ1-5; the match to TRBD1 covers 7 bases. The germline CDR1 and CDR2 sequences are LNHDA and SQIVND (reference sequence). Trimming took 4 bases from V and 4 from J; bases not matched to a gene: 7. The CDR3 has 15 amino acids. CDR3 in DNA: TGTGCCAGTAGTACCTCGGGACAGCAGAATCAGCCCCAGCATTTT. It yields the protein CASSTSGQQNQPQHF. Full variable domain (rest looked up from reference TRBV19 and TRBJ1-5): DGGITQSPKYLFRKEGQNVTLSCEQNLNHDAMYWYRQDPGQGLRLIYYSQIVNDFQKGDIAEGYSVSREKKESFPLTVTSAQKNPTAFYLCASSTSGQQNQPQHFGDGTRLSIL.

This rearrangement joins TRBV30 to TRBJ1-4; D gene ambiguous. Germline V CDR1 and CDR2: GTSNPN, SVGIG (reference sequence). CDR3 length: 11 residues. The V end was cut by 5 bases, the J end by 7 bases, with 8 bases between. The CDR3 DNA sequence: TGTGCCTGGTCGATCGGTGAAAAACTGTTTTTT. Its protein product is CAWSIGEKLFF.

The rearrangement joins TRBV9 to TRBJ1-3; D remains ambiguous. This CDR3 region has 12 residues. V was pared by 0 bases and J by 4 bases, with 2 bases between. Germline values: CDR1 SGDLS, CDR2 YYNGEE. The CDR3 DNA follows: TGTGCCAGCAGCGTAGAAGGAAACACCATATATTTT. Protein: CASSVEGNTIYF.

The chain employs TRBV4-3 and TRBJ2-1; unclear D gene. Germline CDR1 LGHNA, CDR2 YSLEER. Trimming removed 0 bases from V and 3 bases from J, with 9 bases in between. The CDR3 runs 15 residues. CDR3 bases: TGCGCCAGCAGCCAAGACGCAGAAGACTACAATGAGCAGTTCTTC. This sequence encodes CASSQDAEDYNEQFF.